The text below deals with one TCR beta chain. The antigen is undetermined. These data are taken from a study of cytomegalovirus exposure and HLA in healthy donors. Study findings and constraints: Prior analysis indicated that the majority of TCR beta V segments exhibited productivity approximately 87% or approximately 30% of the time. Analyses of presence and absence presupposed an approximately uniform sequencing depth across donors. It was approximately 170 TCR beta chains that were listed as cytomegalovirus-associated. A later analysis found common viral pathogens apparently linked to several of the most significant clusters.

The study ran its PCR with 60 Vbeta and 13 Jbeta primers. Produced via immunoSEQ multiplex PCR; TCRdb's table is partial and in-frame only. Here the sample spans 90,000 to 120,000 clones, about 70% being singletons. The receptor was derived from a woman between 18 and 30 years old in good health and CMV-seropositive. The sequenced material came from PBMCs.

In DNA, the CDR3 is TGTGCCAGCAGTCCGGACGGACTGGATAGGGAGCAGTACTTC. This sequence encodes CASSPDGLDREQYF. J is TRBJ2-7 and V is TRBV27, with a possible D match to TRBD2 (5 bases). V was shortened by 5 bases and J by 7 bases, with 18 bases between the two germline ends. The V gene's germline CDR1 is MNHEY and CDR2 SMNVEV (reference sequence). The CDR3 sequence is 14 residues long.